Each of the 7 T cell receptor beta chains below was sequenced from the same sample in a study of blood T cell repertoires in COVID-19 (dated by TCRdb to 2019 to 2021). The library relied on the immunoSEQ multiplex PCR assay. TCRdb limited this immuneACCESS table to in-frame rearrangements with V and J called. A share of clones is missing; checked studies link under half to unresolved V genes, and the rest is unexplained. This sample has about 250,000 clones in its table, and approximately 91% of those were observed once. 0.8% of the sample is held by the ten biggest clonotypes. Input material: peripheral blood. All receptors derive from a woman in her twenties or thirties with acute or convalescent COVID-19.

This chain connects TRBV29-1 to TRBJ2-2; 11 positions agree with TRBD2. The CDR3 extends over 20 amino acids. With V trimmed by 2 bases and J by 0 bases, 14 bases remained unmatched. The V gene's germline CDR1 is SQVTM and CDR2 ANQGSEA. CDR3 residues: CSVELPSGRKVKANTGELFF. CDR3 nucleotide sequence: TGCAGCGTTGAATTGCCTAGCGGGAGGAAAGTCAAGGCGAACACCGGGGAGCTGTTTTTT.

A single count supports this clone. The chain employs TRBV19 and TRBJ2-5; 12 bases are a match to TRBD2. V shed 6 bases, J shed 7 bases, and the junction held 6 bases outside the gene matches. Germline V lookup: CDR1 LNHDA, CDR2 SQIVND (reference sequence). The CDR3 sequence is 14 residues long. The CDR3 protein is CASRATSGGGTQYF. In DNA, the CDR3 is TGTGCCAGTAGGGCGACTAGCGGGGGAGGGACCCAGTACTTC.

The chain is built from TRBV7-2 and TRBJ2-3, with 9 bases aligning to TRBD2. V trimming: 3 bases; J trimming: 8 bases; junction bases outside the gene matches: 12. Germline V gene lookup returns CDR1 SGHTA and CDR2 FQGNSA. This CDR3 has 16 amino acids. CDR3 nucleotide sequence: TGTGCCAGCAGCTTCTGGGCTAGCGGAGCGGGGGGTACGCAGTATTTT. Amino acid sequence: CASSFWASGAGGTQYF.

The chain links TRBV6-5 to TRBJ1-2; TRBD1 agrees at 9 bases. V shed 8 bases and J 2 bases; nucleotides not matched to a gene: 9. Germline CDR1 is MNHEY and CDR2 is SVGAGI. This CDR3 has 15 residues. Here the CDR3 reads CASGPRQGVNYGYTF. Here the CDR3 DNA reads TGTGCCAGCGGACCAAGACAGGGGGTGAACTATGGCTACACCTTC.

This chain joins TRBV13 and TRBJ2-3; D ambiguous. V lost 10 bases and J 0 bases, leaving 14 bases between the germline ends. The CDR3 loop spans 14 amino acids. The germline CDR1 and CDR2 sequences are PRHDT and FYEKMQ (reference sequence). The chain's CDR3 is CATERSGSTDTQYF. The CDR3 region has the DNA TGTGCCACCGAAAGGTCAGGCAGCACAGATACGCAGTATTTT.

The chain combines TRBV6-4 with TRBJ2-3; 9 nucleotides agree with TRBD2. V trimming: 3 bases; J trimming: 6 bases; junction bases outside the gene matches: 7. Per germline, CDR1 MRHNA and CDR2 SNTAGT. This CDR3 comprises 15 residues. CDR3 coding DNA: TGTGCCAGCAGTGAGGTAGCGGGGGCGCCGGATACGCAGTATTTT. This gives the protein CASSEVAGAPDTQYF.

The CDR3: CASGLVLRSGDTQYF. DNA of the CDR3: TGTGCTAGTGGTTTGGTATTGCGTTCCGGAGATACGCAGTATTTT. This chain links TRBV12-5 with TRBJ2-3; no clear D. The germline gives CDR1 LGHNT, CDR2 FRNRAP. There are 15 residues in the CDR3. V was pared by 0 bases and J by 5 bases, with 12 bases between. The full variable domain, its missing parts supplied by reference TRBV12-5 and TRBJ2-3, is DARVTQTPRHKVTEMGQEVTMRCQPILGHNTVFWYRQTMMQGLELLAYFRNRAPLDDSGMPKDRFSAEMPDATLATLKIQPSEPRDSAVYFCASGLVLRSGDTQYFGPGTRLTVL.